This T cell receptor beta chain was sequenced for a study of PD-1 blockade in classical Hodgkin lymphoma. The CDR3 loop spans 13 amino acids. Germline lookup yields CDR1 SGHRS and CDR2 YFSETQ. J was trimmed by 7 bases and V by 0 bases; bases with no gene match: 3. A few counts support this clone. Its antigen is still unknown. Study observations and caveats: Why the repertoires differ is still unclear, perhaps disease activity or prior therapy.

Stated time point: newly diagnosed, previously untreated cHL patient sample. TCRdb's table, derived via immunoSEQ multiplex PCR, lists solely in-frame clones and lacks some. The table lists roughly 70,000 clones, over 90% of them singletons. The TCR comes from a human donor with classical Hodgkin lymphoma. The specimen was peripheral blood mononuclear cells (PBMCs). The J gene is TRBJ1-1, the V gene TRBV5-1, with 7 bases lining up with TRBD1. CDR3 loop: CASSLEGQLEAFF. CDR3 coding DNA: TGCGCCAGCAGCTTGGAGGGACAGCTTGAAGCTTTCTTT.